Below, 9 T cell receptor beta chains from the same sample are listed, as sequenced in a study of cytomegalovirus exposure and HLA in healthy donors. The primer mix had 60 Vbeta and 13 Jbeta primers. The assay was immunoSEQ multiplex PCR, and TCRdb's table has in-frame clones only and misses some. In the table there are over 110,000 clones, 82% of which are singletons. Input material: PBMCs. Receptors were obtained from a male donor in good health and CMV-seronegative.

The chain uses TRBV5-5 and TRBJ2-7; the D is unclear. The CDR3 extends over 15 amino acids. Trimming took 4 bases from V and 0 from J, leaving 14 bases between them. Germline loops: CDR1 SGHKS, CDR2 YYEKEE (reference sequence). For the CDR3, the DNA is TGTGCCAGCAGCCCTTATGAGGAGTCCTCCTACGAGCAGTACTTC. Its protein product is CASSPYEESSYEQYF. The full variable domain, with the rest looked up from reference TRBV5-5 and TRBJ2-7, is DAGVTQSPTHLIKTRGQQVTLRCSPISGHKSVSWYQQVLGQGPQFIFQYYEKEERGRGNFPDRFSARQFPNYSSELNVNALLLGDSALYLCASSPYEESSYEQYFGPGTRLTVT.

The rearrangement links TRBV10-3 to TRBJ1-6, with D perhaps matching TRBD1 (5 bases). The ends were cut back, 7 bases at V and 9 bases at J, with 25 bases in the middle. The CDR3 contains 17 residues. Germline V gene data show CDR1 as ENHRY and CDR2 as SYGVKD. CDR3 loop: CAITSTRQGEDGSPLHF. The CDR3 DNA follows: TGTGCCATCACTTCAACGCGCCAGGGTGAAGATGGTTCACCCCTCCACTTT.

Points on this clone: Other DNA variants within this sample encode the same CDR3. CDR3 in DNA: TGTGCCAGCAGCGCTCTAAACTACGAGCAGTACTTC. It translates to CASSALNYEQYF. J is TRBJ2-7 and V is TRBV5-6; D is undetermined. The CDR3 runs to 12 residues. Germline assignment: CDR1 SGHDT and CDR2 YYEEEE. V lost 4 bases, J lost 3 bases, and 8 bases lay in between.

The chain carries TRBV7-3 and TRBJ2-5; 9 nucleotides agree with TRBD2. The CDR3 is 16 amino acids. The germline V gene encodes CDR1 SGHTA and CDR2 FQGTGA. V lost 5 bases and J lost 4; bases outside the gene matches: 11. The CDR3 loop reads CASSPLGGRARETQYF. CDR3 nucleotide sequence: TGTGCCAGCAGCCCTCTCGGCGGGAGGGCCAGAGAGACCCAGTACTTC.

This clone has just a few counts. The J gene is TRBJ2-5, the V gene TRBV11-1; tentative D call: TRBD1 (6 bases). The germline V gene has CDR1 SGHAT and CDR2 FQDESV (reference sequence). V gave up 5 bases and J gave up 4 bases, with 8 bases separating them. The CDR3 has 12 residues. This CDR3 reads CASSQGRETQYF. The CDR3 bases are TGTGCCAGCAGCCAGGGGCGAGAGACCCAGTACTTC.

J is TRBJ1-6 and V is TRBV5-6; TRBD1 agrees at 11 bases. CDR3 length: 16 residues. Germline V gene data show CDR1 as SGHDT and CDR2 as YYEEEE. V lost 1 base to trimming and J lost 7 bases; unmatched junction nucleotides: 4. The CDR3 DNA is TGTGCCAGCAGCTTGATCGGGACAGGGGGGAATTCACCCCTCCACTTT. It codes for CASSLIGTGGNSPLHF.

This clone has just a few counts. The chain couples TRBV4-2 to TRBJ2-7; 7 nucleotides agree with TRBD2. With 0 bases clipped from V and 3 bases from J, the junction kept 8 bases outside the gene matches. There are 16 residues in the CDR3. The germline V gene encodes CDR1 LGHNA and CDR2 YNFKEQ. CDR3 region: CASSQESGAERYEQYF. DNA for the CDR3: TGTGCCAGCAGCCAAGAGAGCGGGGCGGAGCGCTACGAGCAGTACTTC.

This rearrangement joins TRBV6-6 to TRBJ1-5; D gene ambiguous. There are 14 residues in the CDR3. V gave up 4 bases and J gave up 0 bases, with 7 bases separating them. The germline CDR1 and CDR2 sequences are MNHNY and SVGAGI (reference sequence). The CDR3 DNA reads as TGTGCCAGCAGTTCAACAACTAGCAATCAGCCCCAGCATTTT. Amino acid sequence: CASSSTTSNQPQHF.

Only a few counts were recorded for this clone. This rearrangement joins TRBV2 to TRBJ2-5, with TRBD1 identical over 8 bases. The CDR3 is 13 residues long. V lost 5 bases to trimming and J lost 11 bases; unmatched junction nucleotides: 10. Germline V gene sequence: CDR1 SNHLY, CDR2 FYNNEI. The CDR3 nucleotides are TGTGCCAGCAGTAGTAGCGGACAGGGACAGCAGTACTTC. This encodes CASSSSGQGQQYF.